These T cell receptor beta chains were read from a single sample in a study of T-cell reconstitution after alpha-beta-depleted transplantation in children. TCRdb reprocessed the PCR reads via MiXCR and lists one record per CDR3 protein. Here the sample spans 55,000 to 70,000 distinct CDR3 sequences, approximately 10% being singletons. The sample was PBMCs, taken before TCRalphabeta/CD19-depleted stem cell transplant. The receptors derive from a boy aged 5-17 years with acute myeloid leukemia, due to receive a stem cell transplant. Both conserved end residues are part of each CDR3. D genes are given only for firm matches. Size tells how often a clone was seen (once, few, many) or the class of an expanded clone, and some rows leave it out.

length	V	D	size	J	CDR3	DNA
14	TRBV20-1	TRBD1	many	TRBJ2-5	CSATHRGHQETQYF	TGCAGTGCCACCCATAGGGGGCACCAAGAGACCCAGTACTTC
11	TRBV5-1	.	.	TRBJ2-1	CASSQRNEQFF	TGCGCCAGCAGCCAACGTAATGAGCAGTTCTTC
14	TRBV7-6	.	many	TRBJ2-2	CASSLDGSTGELFF	TGTGCCAGCAGCTTAGACGGGAGCACCGGGGAGCTGTTTTTT
15	TRBV6-5	.	many	TRBJ2-1	CASSYSSIAGNEQFF	TGTGCCAGCAGTTACTCGAGTATAGCAGGCAATGAGCAGTTCTTC
16	TRBV15	TRBD1	many	TRBJ2-1	CATSSNRGSSYNEQFF	TGTGCCACCAGCAGCAACAGGGGCAGCTCCTACAATGAGCAGTTCTTC
14	TRBV5-6	.	many	TRBJ2-4	CASSLGASDTIQYF	TGTGCCAGCAGCTTGGGGGCTAGCGATACCATTCAGTACTTC
18	TRBV4-3	TRBD2	many	TRBJ2-3	CASSQGPSGMLRTDTQYF	TGCGCCAGCAGCCAAGGGCCTAGCGGGATGCTCCGCACAGATACGCAGTATTTT
17	TRBV3-1	.	many	TRBJ1-2	CASSHHFTLDGNYGYTF	TGTGCCAGCAGCCACCATTTCACTCTCGATGGAAACTATGGCTACACCTTC
12	TRBV20-1	.	many	TRBJ2-3	CSARDKWATQYF	TGCAGTGCTAGAGATAAGTGGGCTACGCAGTATTTT
11	TRBV20-1	TRBD1	many	TRBJ1-1	CSVDRGNEAFF	TGCAGTGTGGACAGGGGGAATGAAGCTTTCTTT
15	TRBV30	TRBD2	few	TRBJ2-1	CAWSGRGGSYNEQFF	TGTGCCTGGAGTGGACGGGGAGGGTCCTACAATGAGCAGTTCTTC
16	TRBV12-3/TRBV12-4	TRBD2	many	TRBJ2-1	CASSLQSSGPYNEQFF	TGTGCCAGCAGCTTACAGTCTAGCGGACCCTACAATGAGCAGTTCTTC
11	TRBV2	.	.	TRBJ2-1	CASSAQSEQFF	TGTGCCAGCAGTGCCCAGAGTGAGCAGTTCTTC
13	TRBV3-1	.	many	TRBJ2-7	CASSWGRTYEQYF	TGTGCCAGCAGCTGGGGCAGGACCTACGAGCAGTACTTC
13	TRBV7-9	.	many	TRBJ2-1	CASRYLGGGEQFF	TGTGCCAGCAGATACCTAGGAGGGGGTGAGCAGTTCTTC
18	TRBV9	TRBD2	many	TRBJ2-1	CASSVAFPSGSWGNEQFF	TGTGCCAGCAGCGTAGCTTTTCCTAGCGGGAGTTGGGGGAATGAGCAGTTCTTC
18	TRBV12-3/TRBV12-4	TRBD2	many	TRBJ2-6	CASSLLGTMNSGANVLTF	TGTGCCAGCAGTTTACTAGGGACTATGAACTCTGGGGCCAACGTCCTGACTTTC
17	TRBV20-1	TRBD2	few	TRBJ2-3	CSAPRPLGGGAPDTQYF	TGCAGTGCTCCCCGACCCCTCGGCGGGGGGGCCCCAGATACGCAGTATTTT
12	TRBV10-3	.	many	TRBJ2-3	CALSTSTDTQYF	TGTGCCCTAAGCACCAGCACAGATACGCAGTATTTT
17	TRBV4-2	.	many	TRBJ1-5	CASSQEAKGRKNQPQHF	TGTGCCAGCAGCCAAGAGGCGAAGGGGCGAAAGAATCAGCCCCAGCATTTT
15	TRBV6-2/TRBV6-3	.	few	TRBJ2-2	CASARGSGHTGELFF	TGTGCCAGCGCACGGGGTAGCGGCCACACCGGGGAGCTGTTTTTT
15	TRBV27	TRBD2	.	TRBJ2-1	CASSSGTSGRNEQFF	TGTGCCAGCTCCTCCGGGACTAGCGGGAGAAATGAGCAGTTCTTC
15	TRBV5-1	.	many	TRBJ2-2	CASSLAGTYTGELFF	TGCGCCAGCAGCTTGGCCGGGACATACACCGGGGAGCTGTTTTTT
11	TRBV29-1	.	many	TRBJ2-7	CSVTGIYEQYF	TGCAGCGTGACAGGAATTTACGAGCAGTACTTC
14	TRBV20-1	.	.	TRBJ2-3	CSARDPRGTDTQYF	TGCAGTGCTAGGGATCCCAGGGGTACAGATACGCAGTATTTT
16	TRBV4-1	.	many	TRBJ1-4	CASSAVEGTTNEKLFF	TGCGCCAGCAGCGCGGTGGAGGGAACAACTAATGAAAAACTGTTTTTT
16	TRBV15	TRBD2	medium-sized	TRBJ2-1	CATSRGSGGAYNEQFF	TGTGCCACCAGCAGAGGTAGCGGGGGGGCGTACAATGAGCAGTTCTTC
13	TRBV12-3/TRBV12-4	.	many	TRBJ1-4	CASRKGQGQKLFF	TGTGCCAGCAGGAAGGGGCAGGGACAAAAACTGTTTTTT
14	TRBV7-9	.	many	TRBJ1-2	CASSLEGRFYGYTF	TGTGCCAGCAGCTTAGAAGGCAGGTTCTATGGCTACACCTTC
16	TRBV6-5	.	.	TRBJ2-5	CASSYEWSGVQETQYF	TGTGCCAGCAGTTACGAGTGGTCAGGGGTACAAGAGACCCAGTACTTC
19	TRBV11-1	TRBD2	many	TRBJ2-3	CASSSPGTSGLVYTDTQYF	TGTGCCAGCAGTTCGCCCGGGACTAGCGGACTCGTCTACACAGATACGCAGTATTTT